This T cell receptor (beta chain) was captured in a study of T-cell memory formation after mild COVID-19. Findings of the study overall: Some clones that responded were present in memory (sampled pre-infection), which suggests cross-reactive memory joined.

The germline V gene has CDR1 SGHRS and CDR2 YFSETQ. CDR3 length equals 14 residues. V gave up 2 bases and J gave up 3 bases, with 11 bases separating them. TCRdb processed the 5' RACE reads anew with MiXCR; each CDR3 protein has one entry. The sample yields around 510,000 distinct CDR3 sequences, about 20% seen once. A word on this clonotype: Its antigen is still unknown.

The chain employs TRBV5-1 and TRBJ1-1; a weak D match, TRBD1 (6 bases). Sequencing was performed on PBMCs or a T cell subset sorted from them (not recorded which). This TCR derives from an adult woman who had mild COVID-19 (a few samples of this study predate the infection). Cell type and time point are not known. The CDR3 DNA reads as TGCGCCAGCAGCTTCCACAGGGTGGACACTGAAGCTTTCTTT. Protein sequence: CASSFHRVDTEAFF.